Sequencing of this T cell receptor (beta chain) was carried out in a study of blood T cell repertoires in COVID-19. Whole-study context: Some COVID-19 samples were acute and others convalescent; all came from the United States, Italy and Spain.

Per the authors' pipeline: The authors estimated nucleated cell counts from reference gene primer amplification. Clones were sequenced by immunoSEQ multiplex PCR, and TCRdb holds only the in-frame ones, with some missing. The V and J calls and clone size were taken over from that table, and D and trimming were inferred from the DNA. The sample has some 130,000 clones; around 87% are singletons. The table lists this clone with a count of one. The V gene's germline CDR1 is MNHEY and CDR2 SVGAGI. With V trimmed by 5 bases and J by 7 bases, 8 bases remained unmatched. CDR3 length: 14 residues. This receptor was obtained from a woman aged 55-75 years with acute or convalescent COVID-19. The J gene is TRBJ2-7, the V gene TRBV6-5; TRBD2 agrees at 10 bases. Sequencing was carried out using peripheral blood. CDR3 nucleotides: TGTGCCAGCAGTCCCTCCCTAGCGGGAGTTGAGCAGTACTTC. As protein: CASSPSLAGVEQYF.